The T cell receptor (beta chain) under discussion was sequenced for a study of blood T cell repertoires in COVID-19. At the level of the study: From the United States, Italy and Spain came samples of acute and convalescent COVID-19. PBMCs, B-cell-depleted T cells, or T cells were the source of the cDNA or gDNA that made up the material.

The CDR3 has 15 amino acids. Germline V gives CDR1 LGHNA, CDR2 YNFKEQ. Trimming shortened V by 1 base and J by 6 bases, and 16 bases separated the two germline ends. As processed by the authors: Amplification with reference gene primers provided the estimates of nucleated cell counts. Profiling relied on immunoSEQ multiplex PCR, and the TCRdb table lists in-frame clones only, not all of them. That table furnishes V, J and clone size, whereas the DNA furnished D and trimming. The table records over 100,000 clones, about 81% of them present only once. The material sequenced was peripheral blood. The clonotype originates from a man between 65 and 85 years old with acute or convalescent COVID-19. The chain uses TRBV4-2 and TRBJ2-7, with a possible D match to TRBD2 (5 bases). The CDR3 nucleotides read TGTGCCAGCAGCCAAGCTGGAGGTGCGGAAGGCGAGCAGTACTTC. Translation: CASSQAGGAEGEQYF.